Listed below are T cell receptor beta chains from one sample, sequenced in a study of control samples from healthy donors and cancer patients. The data were produced by immunoSEQ multiplex PCR, yet TCRdb's version contains in-frame clones alone and is incomplete. In the table there are 170,000 or so clones, more than 85% of which are singletons. Sample: blood. The receptors stem from a woman aged 40 to 49 in good health. The CDR3 runs from the conserved cysteine through the conserved F or W. The D gene is left open where the match is weak.

j_call v_call d_call cdr3_aa cdr3_nt
TRBJ2-7 TRBV29-1 - CSVAWSQGPSEQYF TGCAGCGTTGCCTGGTCGCAGGGCCCGAGCGAGCAGTACTTC
TRBJ2-5 TRBV15 - CATRGSRETQYF TGTGCCACGAGGGGCTCTCGAGAGACCCAGTACTTC
TRBJ1-1 TRBV11-2 - CASSLRGTLQNTEAFF TGTGCCAGCAGCTTAAGGGGGACACTCCAGAACACTGAAGCTTTCTTT
TRBJ1-1 TRBV12-3/TRBV12-4 - CASSKGTIGAFF TGTGCCAGCAGTAAGGGGACAATTGGAGCTTTCTTT
TRBJ2-2 TRBV5-1 - CASSLVNSVTGELFF TGCGCCAGCAGCTTGGTGAATTCTGTCACCGGGGAGCTGTTTTTT
TRBJ1-5 TRBV10-3 TRBD1 CAISDSGTGNGQPQHF TGTGCCATCAGTGACTCCGGGACAGGGAACGGTCAGCCCCAGCATTTT
TRBJ1-2 TRBV6-5 - CASSYSNKNPYGYTF TGTGCCAGCAGTTACTCGAACAAAAACCCCTATGGCTACACCTTC
TRBJ2-2 TRBV5-6 - CASSPLGTNTGELFF TGTGCCAGCAGCCCCCTCGGCACTAACACCGGGGAGCTGTTTTTT
TRBJ1-6 TRBV27 TRBD1 CASTRGTGDSPLHF TGTGCCAGCACCCGGGGGACAGGAGATTCACCCCTCCACTTT
TRBJ2-7 TRBV11-3 - CASSLGRGYEQYF TGTGCCAGCAGCTTAGGCAGGGGCTACGAGCAGTACTTC
TRBJ1-3 TRBV3-1/TRBV3-2 TRBD1 CASTPGQGATTIYF TGTGCCAGCACCCCGGGACAGGGGGCCACAACCATATATTTT
TRBJ1-6 TRBV15 - CATSRGGDNSPLHF TGTGCCACCAGCAGAGGAGGGGATAATTCACCCCTCCACTTT